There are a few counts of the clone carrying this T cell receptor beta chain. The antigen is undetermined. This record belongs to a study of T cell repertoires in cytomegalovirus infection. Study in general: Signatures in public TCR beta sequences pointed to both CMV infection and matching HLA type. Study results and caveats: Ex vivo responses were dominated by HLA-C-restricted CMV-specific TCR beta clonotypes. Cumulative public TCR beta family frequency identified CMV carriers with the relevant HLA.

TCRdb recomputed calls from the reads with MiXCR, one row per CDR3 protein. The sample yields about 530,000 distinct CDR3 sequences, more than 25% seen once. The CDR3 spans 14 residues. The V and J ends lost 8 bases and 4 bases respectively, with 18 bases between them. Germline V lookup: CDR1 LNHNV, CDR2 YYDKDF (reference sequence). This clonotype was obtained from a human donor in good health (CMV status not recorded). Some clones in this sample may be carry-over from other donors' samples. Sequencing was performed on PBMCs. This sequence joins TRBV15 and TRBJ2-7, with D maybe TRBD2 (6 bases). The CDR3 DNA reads TGTGCCACCGGGGGTGCCGTGGCGGGATACGAGCAGTACTTC. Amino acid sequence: CATGGAVAGYEQYF.